The 27 T cell receptor beta chains in this list originate from one sample, sequenced in a study of blood T cell repertoires in COVID-19. The protocol was immunoSEQ multiplex PCR, while the TCRdb copy is restricted to in-frame clones and leaves out a portion. The sample holds about 70,000 clones, around 83% seen once. The sample comprised peripheral blood. The receptors stem from a man aged 30-40 years with COVID-19, enrolled during active disease.

This chain joins TRBV7-9 and TRBJ2-5, with TRBD2 matching over 7 bases. Germline V lookup: CDR1 SEHNR, CDR2 FQNEAQ (reference sequence). J gave up 1 base and V 5 bases, and 4 bases lay outside the gene matches. The CDR3 has 14 amino acids. CDR3 sequence: CASSPSGAQETQYF. CDR3 DNA: TGTGCCAGCAGCCCAAGCGGGGCCCAAGAGACCCAGTACTTC.

The sample holds one count of this clone. The rearrangement uses TRBV4-3 and TRBJ2-7; possible D gene TRBD2, 7 bases. The V and J ends lost 0 bases and 5 bases respectively, with 14 bases between them. CDR3 length: 15 residues. Germline CDR1 is LGHNA and CDR2 is YSLEER. The DNA of the CDR3 is TGCGCCAGCAGCCAAGATATGGGGGGGCCCAACGAGCAGTACTTC. Its protein is CASSQDMGGPNEQYF.

This clone occurred once. The chain combines TRBV6-2 or TRBV6-3 with TRBJ1-5; D remains ambiguous. The germline V gene encodes CDR1 MNHEY and CDR2 SVGEGT. The CDR3 loop spans 13 amino acids. V was cut by 3 bases and J by 4 bases, with 7 bases left in between. CDR3 in amino acids: CASSYETNQPQHF. In DNA form, the CDR3 reads TGTGCCAGCAGTTATGAGACTAATCAGCCCCAGCATTTT.

The genes are TRBV27 and TRBJ1-2; D is undetermined. CDR3 size: 12 residues. V shed 5 bases and J shed 4 bases, with 8 bases lying between them. Germline assignment: CDR1 MNHEY and CDR2 SMNVEV (reference sequence). CDR3 amino acids: CASSGGSYGYTF. The CDR3 DNA follows: TGTGCCAGCAGTGGAGGTAGCTATGGCTACACCTTC.

Remarks on this clone: The junction does not match germline at one end; this may be a read error. The gene calls are TRBV11-2 and TRBJ2-1; D is ambiguous. The CDR3 has 15 amino acids. Germline-derived CDR1 and CDR2 are SGHAT and FQNNGV. The CDR3 DNA reads TGTGCCAGCAGCCTAGACTCTAGCTCCTACAATGAGCAGTTCTTC. This sequence encodes CASSLDSSSYNEQFF.

The chain is built from TRBV28 and TRBJ1-5; a weak D match, TRBD1 (5 bases). V shed 2 bases and J shed 4 bases, with 15 bases lying between them. This CDR3 is 16 amino acids long. Germline CDR1 MDHEN, CDR2 SYDVKM. The CDR3 region is CASSLTSDRSNQPQHF. The CDR3 DNA reads as TGTGCCAGCAGTTTAACCAGCGACAGATCAAATCAGCCCCAGCATTTT.

This chain joins TRBV27 and TRBJ2-1; 7 bases line up with TRBD2. Germline V gene data show CDR1 as MNHEY and CDR2 as SMNVEV (reference sequence). CDR3 size: 16 residues. Germline trimming cut 3 bases from V and 1 base from J; bases unmatched to any gene: 6. The CDR3 DNA is TGTGCCAGCAGTTTGGGGAGGGCCTTGTCCTACAATGAGCAGTTCTTC. Residues: CASSLGRALSYNEQFF.

This chain joins TRBV28 and TRBJ2-1; possible D gene TRBD2, 6 bases. Germline-derived CDR1 and CDR2 are MDHEN and SYDVKM. V was pared by 10 bases and J by 9 bases, with 13 bases between. The length of the CDR3 is 11 residues. In nucleotides, the CDR3 is TGTGCCACCCGCAGCGGGCCTGAGCAGTTCTTC. Translating gives CATRSGPEQFF. Looking up the rest from reference TRBV28 and TRBJ2-1 gives the full variable domain: DVKVTQSSRYLVKRTGEKVFLECVQDMDHENMFWYRQDPGLGLRLIYFSYDVKMKEKGDIPEGYSVSREKKERFSLILESASTNQTSMYLCATRSGPEQFFGPGTRLTVL.

The genes are TRBV19 and TRBJ2-7; 11 bases map to TRBD2. CDR1 and CDR2 (germline): LNHDA, SQIVND (reference sequence). The CDR3 contains 15 residues. With V trimmed by 5 bases and J by 2 bases, 5 bases remained unmatched. The CDR3 protein is CASSSGTSGTYEQYF. The CDR3 nucleotides read TGTGCCAGTAGTTCCGGGACTAGCGGTACCTACGAGCAGTACTTC. Together with reference TRBV19 and TRBJ2-7, the CDR3 gives the full variable domain: DGGITQSPKYLFRKEGQNVTLSCEQNLNHDAMYWYRQDPGQGLRLIYYSQIVNDFQKGDIAEGYSVSREKKESFPLTVTSAQKNPTAFYLCASSSGTSGTYEQYFGPGTRLTVT.

The rearrangement uses TRBV4-1 and TRBJ2-7; D possibly corresponds to TRBD1 (5 bases). The CDR3 has 15 residues. The germline CDR1 and CDR2 sequences are MGHRA and YSYEKL. V was cut by 0 bases and J by 3 bases, with 12 bases left in between. The CDR3 protein is CASSQDRQGRYEQYF. The CDR3 DNA reads as TGCGCCAGCAGCCAAGATCGCCAGGGTCGCTACGAGCAGTACTTC.

This clone has a single count. V is TRBV2 and J is TRBJ1-6; 9 nucleotides match TRBD1. V dropped 10 bases and J dropped 14; count of bases not matched to a gene: 15. The CDR3 totals 14 residues. The germline V gene encodes CDR1 SNHLY and CDR2 FYNNEI. The DNA of the CDR3 is TGTGCCACTTCCGGACAGGGGCCTTCTCTAACCCTCCACTTT. It translates to CATSGQGPSLTLHF.

In DNA, the CDR3 is TGTGCCTGGGAAAACGGGGGGGAAGCTTTCTTT. Translating it yields CAWENGGEAFF. This chain joins TRBV30 and TRBJ1-1, with D tentatively TRBD1 (5 bases). Per germline, CDR1 GTSNPN and CDR2 SVGIG (reference sequence). The CDR3 totals 11 residues. V lost 5 bases to trimming and J lost 8 bases, with 12 bases between them.

V usage is TRBV10-3 and J usage is TRBJ2-5; TRBD2 matches 10 bases. Germline CDR1 and CDR2: ENHRY and SYGVKD. V was clipped by 7 bases and J by 4 bases; unmatched bases: 21. The CDR3 covers 19 residues. This CDR3 reads CAINTGLAVGYSLRETQYF. For the CDR3, the DNA is TGTGCCATCAATACAGGACTAGCGGTCGGTTACTCCCTTCGAGAGACCCAGTACTTC.

The chain uses TRBV5-8 and TRBJ2-1; 7 nucleotides agree with TRBD2. After removal of 4 bases from V and 0 bases from J, the junction contained 7 bases not matched to a gene. The CDR3 is 16 residues long. CDR1 and CDR2 from the germline V gene are SGHTS and YDEGEE. The CDR3 nucleotides read TGTGCCAGCAGCAAATACGGGAGGAGCTCCTACAATGAGCAGTTCTTC. Its protein product is CASSKYGRSSYNEQFF.

J is TRBJ1-2 and V is TRBV3-1 (or the pseudogene TRBV3-2), with TRBD1 matching 9 bases. Germline V lookup: CDR1 LGHDT, CDR2 YNNKEL (reference sequence). V gave up 2 bases and J gave up 8 bases; unmatched junction bases: 6. The CDR3 runs 14 residues. CDR3 sequence (DNA): TGTGCCAGCAGCCAAAGGACAGGGGAAAGGGGCTACACCTTC. Amino acid sequence: CASSQRTGERGYTF.

The J gene is TRBJ1-5, the V gene TRBV27, with D uncertain. From germline, CDR1 is MNHEY and CDR2 SMNVEV (reference sequence). V was cut by 5 bases and J by 1 base, with 9 bases left in between. The CDR3 spans 14 residues. CDR3 sequence (DNA): TGTGCCAGCAGTCCCTCCGGGAGCAATCAGCCCCAGCATTTT. This gives the protein CASSPSGSNQPQHF.

This clone was detected only once. V and J are TRBV27 and TRBJ2-1, with D unclear. V was cut by 9 bases and J by 3 bases, with 15 bases left in between. The CDR3 covers 14 residues. Germline V gene lookup returns CDR1 MNHEY and CDR2 SMNVEV (reference sequence). This CDR3 is CARKQTTDYNEQFF. CDR3 nucleotides: TGTGCCAGGAAACAGACGACCGACTACAATGAGCAGTTCTTC.

The chain uses TRBV2 and TRBJ2-3; 8 positions match TRBD2. Looked up from germline, CDR1 is SNHLY and CDR2 is FYNNEI. J gave up 0 bases and V 4 bases, and 9 bases lay outside the gene matches. The CDR3 sequence is 17 residues long. Here the CDR3 reads CASSVWASGSSTDTQYF. The CDR3 nucleotides are TGTGCCAGCAGTGTGTGGGCTAGCGGGTCTAGCACAGATACGCAGTATTTT.

The V call is TRBV29-1, the J call TRBJ2-7; 11 nucleotides match TRBD2. Germline V lookup: CDR1 SQVTM, CDR2 ANQGSEA. This CDR3 has 13 amino acids. The trim removed 5 bases at V and 3 bases at J, leaving 3 bases unmatched. CDR3 in amino acids: CSVRLAGLYEQYF. In nucleotides, the CDR3 is TGCAGCGTTCGACTAGCGGGACTCTACGAGCAGTACTTC.

CDR3 DNA sequence: TGTGCCAGCAGTTCGGGACAGCCAAACACCATATATTTT. It yields the protein CASSSGQPNTIYF. The chain is built from TRBV28 and TRBJ1-3; 7 nucleotides line up with TRBD1. Germline V gene data show CDR1 as MDHEN and CDR2 as SYDVKM. This CDR3 comprises 13 residues. V lost 4 bases to trimming and J lost 6 bases; unmatched junction nucleotides: 3.

The chain has TRBV18 and TRBJ2-7; perhaps TRBD1 as D (6 bases). V lost 5 bases and J lost 5, with 16 bases in between. The germline CDR1 and CDR2 sequences are KGHSH and LQKENI. The CDR3 consists of 14 residues. CDR3 amino acids: CASSNLRGVNEQYF. CDR3 in DNA: TGTGCCAGCTCAAATCTCAGGGGTGTTAACGAGCAGTACTTC.

The CDR3: CASSLDGGRGDTQYF. CDR3 sequence (DNA): TGTGCCAGCAGCTTAGACGGCGGGAGAGGAGATACGCAGTATTTT. V and J are TRBV7-2 and TRBJ2-3; TRBD2 matches 7 bases. V dropped 1 base and J dropped 5; count of bases not matched to a gene: 6. In germline, CDR1 is SGHTA, CDR2 FQGNSA. The CDR3 spans 15 residues.

This clone occurred once. The chain recombines TRBV7-2 with TRBJ2-1; D perhaps matches TRBD2 (5 bases). Per germline, CDR1 SGHTA and CDR2 FQGNSA. The CDR3 sequence is 15 residues long. V shed 4 bases and J shed 0 bases, with 10 bases lying between them. Here the CDR3 reads CASSSDGSSYNEQFF. CDR3 DNA sequence: TGTGCCAGCAGCTCCGATGGGAGCTCCTACAATGAGCAGTTCTTC. Full variable domain (missing parts from reference TRBV7-2 and TRBJ2-1): GAGVSQSPSNKVTEKGKDVELRCDPISGHTALYWYRQSLGQGLEFLIYFQGNSAPDKSGLPSDRFSAERTGGSVSTLTIQRTQQEDSAVYLCASSSDGSSYNEQFFGPGTRLTVL.

The table lists this clone with a few counts. This chain links TRBV5-1 with TRBJ1-1; maybe TRBD1 (5 bases). Trimming removed 2 bases from V and 4 bases from J, with 15 bases in between. Per germline, CDR1 SGHRS and CDR2 YFSETQ. The length of the CDR3 is 15 residues. DNA for the CDR3: TGCGCCAGCAGCTTATACGGTGCTCAGGGCACTGAAGCTTTCTTT. Its translation is CASSLYGAQGTEAFF.

This rearrangement joins TRBV6-5 to TRBJ1-1; 7 bases match TRBD1. Per germline, CDR1 MNHEY and CDR2 SVGAGI. The V gene end was trimmed by 10 bases and the J gene end by 0 bases; junction bases not matched to a gene: 8. CDR3 length: 14 residues. CDR3 sequence reads: CATSGRGLNTEAFF. In DNA form, the CDR3 reads TGTGCCACCTCAGGAAGGGGGCTGAACACTGAAGCTTTCTTT.

The chain combines TRBV9 with TRBJ2-2; possibly TRBD2 for D (6 bases). Germline V gene data show CDR1 as SGDLS and CDR2 as YYNGEE. CDR3 length equals 16 residues. The germline V and J ends were trimmed by 0 bases and 0 bases, with 9 bases remaining between them. CDR3 DNA sequence: TGTGCCAGCAGCGTAGTGGCGGGAACGAACACCGGGGAGCTGTTTTTT. Its translation is CASSVVAGTNTGELFF.

This chain connects TRBV7-6 to TRBJ2-7; unclear D gene. V shed 2 bases and J shed 0 bases, with 5 bases lying between them. The germline gives CDR1 SGHVS, CDR2 FNYEAQ. The CDR3 covers 13 residues. The chain's CDR3 is CASSLTDSYEQYF. Written as DNA, the CDR3 is TGTGCCAGCAGCTTAACAGACTCCTACGAGCAGTACTTC. Looking up the rest from reference TRBV7-6 and TRBJ2-7 gives the full variable domain: GAGVSQSPRYKVTKRGQDVALRCDPISGHVSLYWYRQALGQGPEFLTYFNYEAQQDKSGLPNDRFSAERPEGSISTLTIQRTEQRDSAMYRCASSLTDSYEQYFGPGTRLTVT.